This T cell receptor (beta chain) was captured in a study of cytomegalovirus exposure and HLA in healthy donors. Turning to the study itself: HLA-typed donors were the source of around 87 million unique TCRs, which an early data release held. General observations from the study: Relative to equally common others, HLA-associated TCR beta chains showed greater clonal expansion in a later analysis. V- and J-gene trimming of TCR beta was linked (in a later analysis) to a missense DCLRE1C variant. In an earlier analysis, in 540 or so donors, most V segments appeared productive either ~90% or ~30% of the time.

Use of 60 Vbeta and 13 Jbeta primers characterized the PCR. The protocol was immunoSEQ multiplex PCR, while the TCRdb copy is restricted to in-frame clones and leaves out a portion. The repertoire consists of under 150,000 clones, with roughly 80% occurring once and the leading ten covering roughly 1%. CDR1 SGHNT and CDR2 YYREEE come from the germline V gene (reference sequence). The V segment lost 3 bases and the J segment 0 bases; nucleotides outside the gene matches: 16. The CDR3 covers 19 residues. This clone was counted a single time. Antigen: not known. The sequenced material came from PBMCs. The chain has TRBV5-4 and TRBJ1-1, with 8 bases fitting TRBD1. This TCR derives from a man in his late teens or twenties in good health and CMV-seronegative. The CDR3 DNA reads TGTGCCAGCAGCTCTGACAGGGGTTGGACCCCACCCATGAACACTGAAGCTTTCTTT. This translates into CASSSDRGWTPPMNTEAFF.